This TCR beta chain derives from a study of cytomegalovirus exposure and HLA in healthy donors. General study results and limits: Cytomegalovirus association was assigned to about 150 TCR beta chains.

As regards this clone: Its antigen is not identified.

This CDR3 region has 15 residues. Germline CDR1 and CDR2: ENHRY and SYGVKD. V lost 0 bases, J lost 5 bases, and 7 bases stayed unmatched. Primers included in the PCR were 60 Vbeta and 13 Jbeta primers. Per the study methods: Unique TCR beta chains numbered around 75 million in a later analysis, with roughly 10 million shared. Here immunoSEQ multiplex PCR was the method, and the copy in TCRdb shows in-frame clones only, minus some. V, J and clone size are those of that table, while D and trimming were read from the DNA. The data show more than 150,000 clones, 82% seen once. Sequenced input: PBMCs. The source of this sequence is a man aged 35 to 55 in good health and CMV-seronegative. The genes are TRBV10-3 and TRBJ2-7; 7 positions agree with TRBD1. CDR3 protein: CAISESPTGINEQYF. In DNA, the CDR3 is TGTGCCATCAGTGAGTCGCCGACAGGGATCAACGAGCAGTACTTC.